This T cell receptor (beta chain) came from a study of blood T cell repertoires in COVID-19. Study context: Samples taken during acute and convalescent COVID-19 were collected in the United States, Italy and Spain.

Germline V gene sequence: CDR1 SGHRS, CDR2 YFSETQ. V was clipped by 5 bases and J by 3 bases, with 11 bases between them. The length of the CDR3 is 13 residues. Original methodology: Nucleated cell number was recorded as an estimate derived from reference gene primer amplification. The assay was immunoSEQ multiplex PCR, and TCRdb's table has in-frame clones only and misses some. D and trimming come from the DNA, and the V and J calls and clone size come from that table. The data contain 68,000 or so clones, roughly nine tenths of them singletons. The receptor comes from a man aged 50-60 years with active COVID-19. This chain links TRBV5-1 with TRBJ1-2; D uncertain. Sequenced: peripheral blood. The CDR3 bases are TGCGCCAGCAGGGCCAGTCTGGACTATGGCTACACCTTC. As protein: CASRASLDYGYTF.